The 10 T cell receptor beta chains below come from one sample, sequenced in a study of PD-L1 blockade in urothelial cancer. Sequenced by immunoSEQ multiplex PCR; TCRdb stores in-frame clones only, minus some. The sample includes around 32,000 clones, 80% to 90% of them seen just once. The specimen was PBMCs, collected around atezolizumab (anti-PD-L1) treatment. These TCRs come from a man aged 50 or older with urothelial cancer.

There are a few counts of this clone. The rearrangement links TRBV7-2 to TRBJ2-1; 9 positions match TRBD1. This CDR3 comprises 15 residues. Germline values: CDR1 SGHTA, CDR2 FQGNSA. The V and J ends lost 5 bases and 1 base, in that order; junction bases with no gene match: 3. Here the CDR3 DNA reads TGTGCCAGCAGCGTGGACAGGGGATCCTACAATGAGCAGTTCTTC. Its protein product is CASSVDRGSYNEQFF.

The V call is TRBV6-1, the J call TRBJ2-5, with 8 positions matching TRBD2. V lost 0 bases, J lost 5 bases, and 2 bases stayed unmatched. CDR3 length equals 14 residues. Germline V gene lookup returns CDR1 MNHNS and CDR2 SASEGT. The CDR3 spells CASSEAGLAETQYF. In nucleotides, the CDR3 is TGTGCCAGCAGTGAAGCAGGACTAGCCGAGACCCAGTACTTC.

The V call is TRBV18, the J call TRBJ1-4; maybe TRBD1 (6 bases). V was pared by 1 base and J by 3 bases, with 9 bases between. Germline loops: CDR1 KGHSH, CDR2 LQKENI. The CDR3 consists of 15 residues. The CDR3 DNA is TGTGCCAGCTCACCACTGAACAGGGCTAATGAAAAACTGTTTTTT. Protein: CASSPLNRANEKLFF. Full variable domain (rest looked up from reference TRBV18 and TRBJ1-4): NAGVMQNPRHLVRRRGQEARLRCSPMKGHSHVYWYRQLPEEGLKFMVYLQKENIIDESGMPKERFSAEFPKEGPSILRIQQVVRGDSAAYFCASSPLNRANEKLFFGSGTQLSVL.

The chain employs TRBV7-2 and TRBJ2-7; no reliable D call. Germline-derived CDR1 and CDR2 are SGHTA and FQGNSA. Trimming left V 5 bases short and J 6 bases short, with 8 bases between. This CDR3 has 11 residues. The CDR3 DNA follows: TGTGCCAGCAGCCCCTCTGTCGAGCAGTACTTC. Its protein product is CASSPSVEQYF.

The V call is TRBV5-6, the J call TRBJ2-7; 8 bases match TRBD1. Germline V gene data show CDR1 as SGHDT and CDR2 as YYEEEE. The CDR3 extends over 12 amino acids. V lost 4 bases to trimming and J lost 5 bases; unmatched junction nucleotides: 2. The CDR3 nucleotides read TGTGCCAGCAGCCGGACAGGGAACGAGCAGTACTTC. Translation: CASSRTGNEQYF.

The chain is built from TRBV5-1 and TRBJ2-1; D may be TRBD1 (6 bases). The CDR3 is 16 residues long. Between the trimmed V and J ends, which lost 7 bases and 4 bases, there was a span of 21 bases. Germline V gives CDR1 SGHRS, CDR2 YFSETQ. CDR3 sequence reads: CASASEGHVLYNEQFF. The CDR3 nucleotides are TGCGCCAGCGCCAGTGAGGGACACGTATTATACAATGAGCAGTTCTTC.

The CDR3 protein is CASSLIGPDNNEQFF. CDR3 in DNA: TGTGCCAGCAGTTTAATCGGTCCCGACAACAATGAGCAGTTCTTC. The V gene is TRBV27, the J gene TRBJ2-1; D uncertain. Looked up from germline, CDR1 is MNHEY and CDR2 is SMNVEV (reference sequence). The germline V and J ends were trimmed by 2 bases and 5 bases, with 13 bases remaining between them. The CDR3 consists of 15 residues.

The chain carries TRBV13 and TRBJ2-2; 12 bases map to TRBD2. Per germline, CDR1 PRHDT and CDR2 FYEKMQ (reference sequence). The CDR3 is 15 amino acids. The ends lost 5 bases at V and 4 bases at J; junction bases unmatched: 2. CDR3 nucleotides: TGTGCCAGCAGCCCGACTAGCGGGGGCACCGGGGAGCTGTTTTTT. This encodes CASSPTSGGTGELFF.

The chain carries TRBV10-1 and TRBJ2-1; possibly TRBD2 for D (5 bases). The CDR3 extends over 13 amino acids. Germline assignment: CDR1 WNHNN and CDR2 SYGVQD (reference sequence). V was cut by 0 bases and J by 10 bases, with 10 bases left in between. The CDR3 is CASSESGAKEQFF. The CDR3 nucleotides are TGCGCCAGCAGTGAGTCGGGAGCTAAGGAGCAGTTCTTC.

The V gene is TRBV29-1, the J gene TRBJ2-3; 10 bases are a match to TRBD1. The CDR3 contains 14 residues. Germline loops: CDR1 SQVTM, CDR2 ANQGSEA. Germline trimming cut 6 bases from V and 4 bases from J; bases unmatched to any gene: 7. The CDR3 loop is CSVLTGGPADTQYF. CDR3 nucleotides: TGCAGCGTACTGACAGGGGGCCCCGCAGATACGCAGTATTTT.